The next 29 T cell receptor beta chains were all read from a single sample in a study of T cell responses to AZD1222 COVID-19 vaccine (dated by TCRdb to the early 2020s). Library preparation employed the immunoSEQ multiplex PCR assay. The table comes from immuneACCESS by way of TCRdb, which keeps in-frame sequences with V and J called. Part of the clones is missing from these tables; in studies checked, under half for an unresolved V gene and the rest for unknown reasons. This sample has about 150,000 clones in its table, and just over 90% of those were observed once. About 2.1% of the sample is held by the ten biggest clonotypes. The sample's time point, from its label and the paper: baseline before first vaccination. The sample here was peripheral blood, taken on day 0 of AZD1222 vaccination. The receptors come from an adult in good health.

The chain uses TRBV5-1 and TRBJ2-1; 9 nucleotides agree with TRBD2. The V and J ends lost 4 bases and 7 bases, in that order; junction bases with no gene match: 6. Germline-derived CDR1 and CDR2 are SGHRS and YFSETQ. The CDR3 contains 14 residues. DNA of the CDR3: TGCGCCAGCAGCCGCGGGGGGGCTAATAATGAGCAGTTCTTC. This sequence encodes CASSRGGANNEQFF.

The V and J genes are TRBV29-1 and TRBJ1-2; no firm D call. Deletions cut 7 bases from V and 1 base from J, with 7 bases between. This CDR3 spans 11 amino acids. Germline V gene data show CDR1 as SQVTM and CDR2 as ANQGSEA. Written as DNA, the CDR3 is TGCAGCGGTTCCCTTAACTATGGCTACACCTTC. It is translated as CSGSLNYGYTF.

This clone was recorded only once. The chain links TRBV5-1 to TRBJ1-1, with 7 bases matching TRBD1. Germline lookup yields CDR1 SGHRS and CDR2 YFSETQ. This CDR3 is built from 14 residues. Trimming removed 4 bases from V and 5 bases from J; junction bases left unmatched: 8. CDR3 in DNA: TGCGCCAGCAGCAGATCCCCAGGGGGTACTGAAGCTTTCTTT. As protein: CASSRSPGGTEAFF.

V is TRBV6-5 and J is TRBJ1-6; D gene ambiguous. This CDR3 spans 14 amino acids. V was shortened by 6 bases and J by 8 bases, with 14 bases between the two germline ends. Germline lookup yields CDR1 MNHEY and CDR2 SVGAGI. The CDR3 nucleotides read TGTGCCAGCAGCGAGGGTGCCCGAGATTCACCCCTCCACTTT. This sequence encodes CASSEGARDSPLHF.

J is TRBJ2-7 and V is TRBV15; D uncertain. V lost 0 bases to trimming and J lost 3 bases, with 12 bases between them. This CDR3 spans 15 amino acids. Germline V lookup: CDR1 LNHNV, CDR2 YYDKDF (reference sequence). CDR3 protein: CATSRDLLESYEQYF. The DNA for the CDR3 is TGTGCCACCAGCAGAGATCTTTTGGAAAGCTACGAGCAGTACTTC.

V is TRBV18 and J is TRBJ1-5; no clear D gene. The V end was cut by 3 bases, the J end by 9 bases, with 18 bases between. CDR3 size: 15 residues. Per the germline V gene, CDR1 is KGHSH and CDR2 is LQKENI. The chain's CDR3 is CASSPAGPLRGPQHF. CDR3 nucleotide sequence: TGTGCCAGCTCACCGGCCGGGCCCCTGCGGGGGCCCCAGCATTTT. The whole variable domain, remainder taken from reference TRBV18 and TRBJ1-5, is NAGVMQNPRHLVRRRGQEARLRCSPMKGHSHVYWYRQLPEEGLKFMVYLQKENIIDESGMPKERFSAEFPKEGPSILRIQQVVRGDSAAYFCASSPAGPLRGPQHFGDGTRLSIL.

This chain connects TRBV28 to TRBJ2-1; no clear D gene. Trimming pared 7 bases from V and 2 bases from J, leaving 21 bases between. Germline values: CDR1 MDHEN, CDR2 SYDVKM. The CDR3 runs 17 residues. The CDR3 nucleotides read TGTGCCAGCAAGTTTTTGTCGGGCTCCACTACCTACAATGAGCAGTTCTTC. Its translation: CASKFLSGSTTYNEQFF.

This chain joins TRBV5-1 and TRBJ1-2; a possible D gene is TRBD1 (5 bases). V was shortened by 2 bases and J by 7 bases, with 12 bases between the two germline ends. CDR3 length: 13 amino acids. Germline assignment: CDR1 SGHRS and CDR2 YFSETQ. In DNA, the CDR3 is TGCGCCAGCAGCTTAGAGGGCAGGGCTGGCTACACCTTC. Its translation: CASSLEGRAGYTF.

The chain uses TRBV5-6 and TRBJ2-1, with TRBD1 identical over 9 bases. This CDR3 is built from 13 residues. Per the germline V gene, CDR1 is SGHDT and CDR2 is YYEEEE. V dropped 5 bases and J dropped 7; count of bases not matched to a gene: 4. The CDR3 loop is CASSWTGANEQFF. CDR3 DNA: TGTGCCAGCAGTTGGACAGGGGCTAATGAGCAGTTCTTC.

This chain joins TRBV2 and TRBJ1-1, with TRBD1 as a possible D gene (6 bases). The CDR3 loop spans 14 amino acids. Germline loops: CDR1 SNHLY, CDR2 FYNNEI. V dropped 11 bases and J dropped 3 bases, with 19 bases sitting between them. The CDR3 region has the DNA TGTGCCGGAAGTGAGCAGGGGATGGACACTGAAGCTTTCTTT. Translated, it gives CAGSEQGMDTEAFF.

The chain recombines TRBV12-3 or TRBV12-4 with TRBJ1-3; maybe TRBD1 (6 bases). This CDR3 region has 13 residues. Trimming left V 6 bases short and J 0 bases short, with 6 bases between. The chain's CDR3 is CASRDSSGNTIYF. The CDR3 region has the DNA TGTGCCAGCAGGGACAGCTCTGGAAACACCATATATTTT.

The gene calls are TRBV18 and TRBJ1-3; D is unclear. The germline V gene encodes CDR1 KGHSH and CDR2 LQKENI. This CDR3 contains 18 residues. The V end was cut by 0 bases, the J end by 1 base, with 16 bases between. CDR3 region: CASSPPVGTLSSGNTIYF. The CDR3 DNA reads TGTGCCAGCTCACCACCGGTAGGAACACTCTCTTCTGGAAACACCATATATTTT.

The V call is TRBV9, the J call TRBJ2-3, with TRBD2 identical over 10 bases. Germline values: CDR1 SGDLS, CDR2 YYNGEE. The J segment lost 6 bases and the V segment lost 0 bases, leaving 7 bases of the junction unmatched. There are 16 residues in the CDR3. The CDR3 sequence is CASSVGTSGGWDTQYF. DNA for the CDR3: TGTGCCAGCAGCGTAGGGACTAGCGGAGGCTGGGATACGCAGTATTTT. Using reference TRBV9 and TRBJ2-3 for the parts outside the CDR3, the full variable domain is DSGVTQTPKHLITATGQRVTLRCSPRSGDLSVYWYQQSLDQGLQFLIQYYNGEERAKGNILERFSAQQFPDLHSELNLSSLELGDSALYFCASSVGTSGGWDTQYFGPGTRLTVL.

The V gene is TRBV9, the J gene TRBJ1-6; 8 positions agree with TRBD1. Germline V gives CDR1 SGDLS, CDR2 YYNGEE. The CDR3 has 16 amino acids. V lost 3 bases to trimming and J lost 11 bases; unmatched junction nucleotides: 13. CDR3 sequence reads: CASSGPTPGQGAPLHF. In nucleotides, the CDR3 is TGTGCCAGCAGCGGTCCGACCCCCGGACAGGGAGCACCCCTCCACTTT.

This chain joins TRBV9 and TRBJ2-1; 9 bases are shared with TRBD2. V trimming: 3 bases; J trimming: 9 bases; junction bases outside the gene matches: 28. CDR1 and CDR2 (germline): SGDLS, YYNGEE. The CDR3 sequence is 21 residues long. CDR3 sequence: CASSAPGSSGDWISYWAEQFF. In DNA form, the CDR3 reads TGTGCCAGCAGCGCCCCGGGCTCTAGCGGGGACTGGATTAGTTATTGGGCTGAGCAGTTCTTC.

The chain employs TRBV5-1 and TRBJ1-6, with 9 nucleotides matching TRBD1. J was trimmed by 4 bases and V by 4 bases; bases with no gene match: 3. The CDR3 is 15 residues long. The germline V gene encodes CDR1 SGHRS and CDR2 YFSETQ. The CDR3 protein is CASSAGQGYNSPLHF. CDR3 bases: TGCGCCAGCAGCGCGGGACAGGGTTATAATTCACCCCTCCACTTT.

This clone has only a few counts. The CDR3 DNA reads TGTGCCAGCAGCCCACCCCCTAGCCAGTCCTACGAGCAGTACTTC. Amino acids: CASSPPPSQSYEQYF. The chain recombines TRBV7-9 with TRBJ2-7, with TRBD2 as a possible D gene (5 bases). The germline V and J ends were trimmed by 5 bases and 1 base, with 15 bases remaining between them. The CDR3 totals 15 residues. Germline CDR1 SEHNR, CDR2 FQNEAQ (reference sequence).

This clone was seen a single time. This chain joins TRBV24-1 and TRBJ2-7; tentatively, D is TRBD1 (5 bases). The CDR3 is 14 residues long. Per the germline V gene, CDR1 is KGHDR and CDR2 is SFDVKD. Trimming removed 5 bases at V and 0 bases at J, with 10 bases between. The CDR3: CATSVRQSSYEQYF. CDR3 bases: TGTGCCACCAGTGTGCGACAGAGCTCCTACGAGCAGTACTTC.

V and J are TRBV4-3 and TRBJ2-1; possibly TRBD1 for D (6 bases). With 4 bases removed from V and 7 bases from J, the gap between germline ends came to 17 bases. CDR1 and CDR2 (germline): LGHNA, YSLEER. The CDR3 is 15 amino acids. The CDR3 region has the DNA TGCGCCAGCAGCCTGGGGAACAGGGTAGGTAATGAGCAGTTCTTC. Protein: CASSLGNRVGNEQFF.

This chain links TRBV19 with TRBJ1-6; no reliable D call. Germline V lookup: CDR1 LNHDA, CDR2 SQIVND (reference sequence). The CDR3 loop spans 14 amino acids. V dropped 1 base and J dropped 9 bases, with 10 bases sitting between them. The CDR3 sequence is CASSIGGPVSPLHF. CDR3 DNA: TGTGCCAGTAGTATAGGAGGTCCGGTTTCACCCCTCCACTTT.

This sequence joins TRBV6-5 and TRBJ1-5; D is uncertain. Germline V lookup: CDR1 MNHEY, CDR2 SVGAGI. Trimming stripped 5 bases from V and 4 bases from J, with 12 bases between. CDR3 length equals 14 residues. CDR3 coding DNA: TGTGCCAGCAGTCGGCCCAGCCAGAATCAGCCCCAGCATTTT. Amino acid sequence: CASSRPSQNQPQHF.

The J gene is TRBJ2-7, the V gene TRBV9; D tentatively reads TRBD1 or TRBD2 (5 bases each). The CDR3 is 16 residues long. Germline CDR1 is SGDLS and CDR2 is YYNGEE. V was clipped by 0 bases and J by 0 bases, with 13 bases between them. CDR3 nucleotides: TGTGCCAGCAGCGTAGGCGAGGGGCTCCGCTCCTACGAGCAGTACTTC. As protein: CASSVGEGLRSYEQYF.

The chain is built from TRBV12-5 and TRBJ2-1, with 9 bases fitting TRBD1. V gave up 0 bases and J gave up 5 bases; unmatched junction bases: 11. CDR3 size: 18 residues. Germline lookup yields CDR1 LGHNT and CDR2 FRNRAP. The CDR3 protein is CASGLVPDGQGINNEQFF. The CDR3 region has the DNA TGTGCTAGTGGTTTGGTACCTGATGGACAGGGGATCAACAATGAGCAGTTCTTC.

J is TRBJ2-7 and V is TRBV3-1 (or the pseudogene TRBV3-2), with no clear D. In germline, CDR1 is LGHDT, CDR2 YNNKEL (reference sequence). This CDR3 contains 16 residues. Trimming left V 1 base short and J 2 bases short, with 15 bases between. CDR3 protein: CASSQGGWRLTYEQYF. The CDR3 DNA follows: TGTGCCAGCAGCCAAGGGGGATGGAGATTAACCTACGAGCAGTACTTC.

This sequence joins TRBV5-1 and TRBJ1-2, with 12 nucleotides matching TRBD1. Germline CDR1 SGHRS, CDR2 YFSETQ. The CDR3 length is 15 residues. V lost 4 bases to trimming and J lost 7 bases; unmatched junction nucleotides: 8. The CDR3 reads CASSPPGQGAVGYTF. The CDR3 nucleotides read TGCGCCAGCAGCCCTCCGGGACAGGGGGCGGTTGGCTACACCTTC.

The V and J genes are TRBV11-3 and TRBJ2-3, with 8 nucleotides matching TRBD1. Trimming cost V 3 bases and J 6 bases; bases outside gene matches: 2. The CDR3 length is 13 residues. Germline V gene data show CDR1 as SGHNT and CDR2 as YENEEA. The CDR3 coding sequence is TGTGCCAGCAGCTTTGGACAGGGCGATACGCAGTATTTT. The encoded protein is CASSFGQGDTQYF.

J is TRBJ2-1 and V is TRBV27; D is unclear. This CDR3 contains 12 residues. The ends were cut back, 1 base at V and 10 bases at J, with 8 bases in the middle. Germline values: CDR1 MNHEY, CDR2 SMNVEV (reference sequence). The CDR3 region has the DNA TGTGCCAGCAGTTTATACGGGTCCGAGCAGTTCTTC. It specifies CASSLYGSEQFF.

This clone appeared once. The chain recombines TRBV10-3 with TRBJ2-1; 10 nucleotides agree with TRBD1. The junction had 6 bases not matched to a gene; V was cut back by 7 bases and J by 0 bases. CDR3 size: 16 residues. The germline gives CDR1 ENHRY, CDR2 SYGVKD. The CDR3 sequence is CAIMTGGPSSYNEQFF. The DNA of the CDR3 is TGTGCCATCATGACAGGGGGCCCGAGCTCCTACAATGAGCAGTTCTTC.

The CDR3 protein is CASSPRAGSYNEQFF. CDR3 DNA sequence: TGTGCCAGCTCACCACGCGCGGGGTCCTACAATGAGCAGTTCTTC. This chain connects TRBV18 to TRBJ2-1; D perhaps matches TRBD2 (6 bases). Germline V gene lookup returns CDR1 KGHSH and CDR2 LQKENI. The CDR3 covers 15 residues. V lost 1 base, J lost 1 base, and 8 bases lay in between.